These T cell receptor beta chains were read from a single sample in a study of T cell responses to AZD1222 COVID-19 vaccine. The repertoire was sequenced with immunoSEQ multiplex PCR; TCRdb's copy has only in-frame clones and lacks some. The sample data list over 120,000 clones. The sequenced sample consisted of peripheral blood. The receptor source for this set is an adult in good health. CDR3s include the opening cysteine and the closing phenylalanine or tryptophan. The order of the fields is J gene, V gene, D gene, CDR3 DNA, CDR3 protein. The D gene is left open where the match is weak.

J gene: TRBJ2-5
V gene: TRBV4-1
D gene: -
CDR3 DNA: TGCGCCAGCAGCCAAGATCGGGGTAGGGAGACCCAGTACTTC
CDR3 protein: CASSQDRGRETQYF

J gene: TRBJ1-5
V gene: TRBV19
D gene: -
CDR3 DNA: TGTGCCAGTAGTATAGCTTCCCGGGGATGGTATCAGCCCCAGCATTTT
CDR3 protein: CASSIASRGWYQPQHF

J gene: TRBJ1-3
V gene: TRBV19
D gene: TRBD1
CDR3 DNA: TGTGCCAGTAGGGACAGGGGGCACGGAAACACCATATATTTT
CDR3 protein: CASRDRGHGNTIYF

J gene: TRBJ2-3
V gene: TRBV7-2
D gene: TRBD1
CDR3 DNA: TGTGCCAGCAGCTTAGACCCCAGGGGGCTAAGGTTGGGAGATACGCAGTATTTT
CDR3 protein: CASSLDPRGLRLGDTQYF

J gene: TRBJ1-1
V gene: TRBV11-3
D gene: -
CDR3 DNA: TGTGCCAGCAGCTTGGGCGAGGGGGCTGAAGCTTTCTTT
CDR3 protein: CASSLGEGAEAFF

J gene: TRBJ2-5
V gene: TRBV11-3
D gene: TRBD1
CDR3 DNA: TGTGCCAGCAGCTCCCGGGACAGGCAAGAGACCCAGTACTTC
CDR3 protein: CASSSRDRQETQYF

J gene: TRBJ1-4
V gene: TRBV28
D gene: TRBD1
CDR3 DNA: TGTGCCAGCAGTTTATCAGGACAGGCAACTAATGAAAAACTGTTTTTT
CDR3 protein: CASSLSGQATNEKLFF

J gene: TRBJ2-7
V gene: TRBV25-1
D gene: TRBD2
CDR3 DNA: TGTGCCAGCTCGCGGGGGGTCTCCTACGAGCAGTACTTC
CDR3 protein: CASSRGVSYEQYF

J gene: TRBJ2-7
V gene: TRBV4-1
D gene: -
CDR3 DNA: TGCGCCAGCAGCCAAGTTATGTCCGTCGGTGACAGCCAATACGAGCAGTACTTC
CDR3 protein: CASSQVMSVGDSQYEQYF

J gene: TRBJ2-2
V gene: TRBV5-1
D gene: -
CDR3 DNA: TGCGCCAGCAGCTTGGGAGGAGGAGCCAGAAAGAACACCGGGGAGCTGTTTTTT
CDR3 protein: CASSLGGGARKNTGELFF

J gene: TRBJ1-2
V gene: TRBV6-5
D gene: TRBD1
CDR3 DNA: TGTGCCAGCAGCCCCGACAGGGACTATGGCTACACCTTC
CDR3 protein: CASSPDRDYGYTF

J gene: TRBJ2-2
V gene: TRBV21-1
D gene: -
CDR3 DNA: TGTGCCAGCAGCAAAGGGAGGGGGTACACCGGGGAGCTGTTTTTT
CDR3 protein: CASSKGRGYTGELFF

J gene: TRBJ1-1
V gene: TRBV15
D gene: -
CDR3 DNA: TGTGCCACCAGCAGAGATAGGGGGTGGACTGAAGCTTTCTTT
CDR3 protein: CATSRDRGWTEAFF

J gene: TRBJ2-7
V gene: TRBV29-1
D gene: -
CDR3 DNA: TGCAGCGTTAGGGCAGGAGCCGAGCAGTACTTC
CDR3 protein: CSVRAGAEQYF

J gene: TRBJ1-1
V gene: TRBV30
D gene: -
CDR3 DNA: TGTGCCTGGACCAGGACCGACTTCGACTTCTTT
CDR3 protein: CAWTRTDFDFF

J gene: TRBJ2-1
V gene: TRBV6-4
D gene: -
CDR3 DNA: TGTGCCAGCAGTGACTCTCTACAGAACAATGAGCAGTTCTTC
CDR3 protein: CASSDSLQNNEQFF

J gene: TRBJ2-3
V gene: TRBV4-2
D gene: TRBD2
CDR3 DNA: TGTGCCAGCAGCCCACTAGCGGGGGCCAGCACAGATACGCAGTATTTT
CDR3 protein: CASSPLAGASTDTQYF

J gene: TRBJ1-2
V gene: TRBV25-1
D gene: -
CDR3 DNA: TGTGCCAGCAGTACGTACAGGGACCACTATGGCTACACCTTC
CDR3 protein: CASSTYRDHYGYTF

J gene: TRBJ2-7
V gene: TRBV11-2
D gene: -
CDR3 DNA: TGTGCCAGCAGCTTAGCTAGTGGCTACGAGCAGTACTTC
CDR3 protein: CASSLASGYEQYF

J gene: TRBJ2-2
V gene: TRBV13
D gene: TRBD1
CDR3 DNA: TGTGCCAGCAGCACTTACCGGGACAGGGTTTTATTCTCGGAGCTGTTTTTT
CDR3 protein: CASSTYRDRVLFSELFF

J gene: TRBJ1-2
V gene: TRBV6-2/TRBV6-3
D gene: -
CDR3 DNA: TGTGCCAGCAGCTGGCGAGGGGCGGGCTACACCTTC
CDR3 protein: CASSWRGAGYTF

J gene: TRBJ2-5
V gene: TRBV6-2/TRBV6-3
D gene: TRBD2
CDR3 DNA: TGTGCCAGCAGTGGTAGTAGCGGGGGAGTGAAGACCCAGTACTTC
CDR3 protein: CASSGSSGGVKTQYF

J gene: TRBJ1-2
V gene: TRBV30
D gene: TRBD1
CDR3 DNA: TGTGCCTGGAGTGGCCCCAGGACAGGAAACTATGGCTACACCTTC
CDR3 protein: CAWSGPRTGNYGYTF

J gene: TRBJ2-7
V gene: TRBV7-9
D gene: -
CDR3 DNA: TGTGCCAGCAGCTATTATACGGGACCGGCTTCCTACGAGCAGTACTTC
CDR3 protein: CASSYYTGPASYEQYF

J gene: TRBJ2-5
V gene: TRBV6-5
D gene: -
CDR3 DNA: TGTGCCAGCAGTCGACTAGACGGGGAGACCCAGTACTTC
CDR3 protein: CASSRLDGETQYF

J gene: TRBJ1-4
V gene: TRBV2
D gene: TRBD1
CDR3 DNA: TGTGCCAGCAGTGGGGGGACAGGGACTAATGAAAAACTGTTTTTT
CDR3 protein: CASSGGTGTNEKLFF

J gene: TRBJ2-3
V gene: TRBV6-4
D gene: -
CDR3 DNA: TGTGCCAGCAGTGACAATGCAGCGAGCACAGATACGCAGTATTTT
CDR3 protein: CASSDNAASTDTQYF

J gene: TRBJ2-1
V gene: TRBV7-8
D gene: TRBD1
CDR3 DNA: TGTGCCAGCAGCCGCCCAGGGGGCAACGGGCAGTTCTTC
CDR3 protein: CASSRPGGNGQFF

J gene: TRBJ1-1
V gene: TRBV18
D gene: -
CDR3 DNA: TGTGCCAGCTCAGTACAGGGGAACACTGAAGCTTTCTTT
CDR3 protein: CASSVQGNTEAFF

J gene: TRBJ1-2
V gene: TRBV4-2
D gene: TRBD1
CDR3 DNA: TGTGCCAGCAACCTAGGACAGGCCGATGGCTACACCTTC
CDR3 protein: CASNLGQADGYTF

J gene: TRBJ2-3
V gene: TRBV30
D gene: -
CDR3 DNA: TGTGCCTGGAGTGTAGGACAGAGCACAGATACGCAGTATTTT
CDR3 protein: CAWSVGQSTDTQYF

J gene: TRBJ1-1
V gene: TRBV29-1
D gene: -
CDR3 DNA: TGCAGCCTGGCGGTAGGGATGAACACTGAAGCTTTCTTT
CDR3 protein: CSLAVGMNTEAFF

J gene: TRBJ2-7
V gene: TRBV6-6
D gene: -
CDR3 DNA: TGTGCCAGCAGCCAGCCACCAGGGGTCGAGCAGTACTTC
CDR3 protein: CASSQPPGVEQYF

J gene: TRBJ2-5
V gene: TRBV27
D gene: -
CDR3 DNA: TGTGCCAGCAGTTTCCGGTGGGGGATCCAAGAGACCCAGTACTTC
CDR3 protein: CASSFRWGIQETQYF

J gene: TRBJ1-1
V gene: TRBV7-9
D gene: -
CDR3 DNA: TGTGCCAGCAGCTTATTAGGAATGAACACTGAAGCTTTCTTT
CDR3 protein: CASSLLGMNTEAFF

J gene: TRBJ1-5
V gene: TRBV6-5
D gene: -
CDR3 DNA: TGTGCCAGCAGCCTTGGGCTCAATCAGCCCCAGCATTTT
CDR3 protein: CASSLGLNQPQHF

J gene: TRBJ1-6
V gene: TRBV4-1
D gene: -
CDR3 DNA: TGCGCCAGCAGCCGGTCGGCCAGGGAGAATTCACCCCTCCACTTT
CDR3 protein: CASSRSARENSPLHF

J gene: TRBJ2-1
V gene: TRBV5-1
D gene: TRBD2
CDR3 DNA: TGCGCCAGCAGCTTGGCAACGTCAGCGGGGGGGTACAATGAGCAGTTCTTC
CDR3 protein: CASSLATSAGGYNEQFF

J gene: TRBJ1-2
V gene: TRBV30
D gene: TRBD1
CDR3 DNA: TGTGCCTGGAGTGTAAACAGGGGTTTGGCCAGAAACTATGGCTACACCTTC
CDR3 protein: CAWSVNRGLARNYGYTF

J gene: TRBJ1-6
V gene: TRBV19
D gene: -
CDR3 DNA: TGTGCCAGTAACAACAGGGTCTCCTATAATTCACCCCTCCACTTT
CDR3 protein: CASNNRVSYNSPLHF

J gene: TRBJ1-1
V gene: TRBV9
D gene: TRBD1
CDR3 DNA: TGTGCCAGCAGCGACAGGGGGGGCGTTGACACTGAAGCTTTCTTT
CDR3 protein: CASSDRGGVDTEAFF